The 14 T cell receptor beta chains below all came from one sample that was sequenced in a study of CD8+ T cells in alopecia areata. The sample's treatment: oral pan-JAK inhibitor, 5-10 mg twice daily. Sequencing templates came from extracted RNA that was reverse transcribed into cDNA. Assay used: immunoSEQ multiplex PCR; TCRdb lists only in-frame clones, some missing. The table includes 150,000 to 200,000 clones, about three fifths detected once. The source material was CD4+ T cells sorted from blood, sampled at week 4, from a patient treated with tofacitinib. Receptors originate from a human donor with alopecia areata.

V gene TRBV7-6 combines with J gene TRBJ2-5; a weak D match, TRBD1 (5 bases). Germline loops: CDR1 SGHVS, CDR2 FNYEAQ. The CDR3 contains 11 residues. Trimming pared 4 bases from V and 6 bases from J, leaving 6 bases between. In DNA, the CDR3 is TGTGCCAGCAGCTCAGGGAAGACCCAGTACTTC. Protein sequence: CASSSGKTQYF. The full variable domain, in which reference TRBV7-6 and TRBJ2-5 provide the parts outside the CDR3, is GAGVSQSPRYKVTKRGQDVALRCDPISGHVSLYWYRQALGQGPEFLTYFNYEAQQDKSGLPNDRFSAERPEGSISTLTIQRTEQRDSAMYRCASSSGKTQYFGPGTRLLVL.

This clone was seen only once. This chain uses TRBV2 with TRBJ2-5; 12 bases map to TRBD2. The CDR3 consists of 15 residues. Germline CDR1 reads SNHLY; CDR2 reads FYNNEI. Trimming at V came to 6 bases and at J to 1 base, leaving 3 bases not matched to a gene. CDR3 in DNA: TGTGCCAGCAGCGGACTAGCGGGGACCCAAGAGACCCAGTACTTC. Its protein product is CASSGLAGTQETQYF.

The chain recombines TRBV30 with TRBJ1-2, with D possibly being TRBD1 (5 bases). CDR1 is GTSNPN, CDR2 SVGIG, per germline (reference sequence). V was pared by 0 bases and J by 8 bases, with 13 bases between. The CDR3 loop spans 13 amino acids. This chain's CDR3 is CAWSVIGVEGYTF. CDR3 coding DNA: TGTGCCTGGAGTGTAATAGGGGTTGAGGGCTACACCTTC.

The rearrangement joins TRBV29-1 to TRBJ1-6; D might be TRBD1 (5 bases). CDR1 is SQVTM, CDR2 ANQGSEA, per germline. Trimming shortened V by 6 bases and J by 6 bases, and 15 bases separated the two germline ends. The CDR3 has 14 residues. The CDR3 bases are TGCAGCGTGGGCCCGGGGGGACCTAATTCACCCCTCCACTTT. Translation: CSVGPGGPNSPLHF. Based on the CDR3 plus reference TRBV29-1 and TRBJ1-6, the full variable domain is SAVISQKPSRDICQRGTSLTIQCQVDSQVTMMFWYRQQPGQSLTLIATANQGSEATYESGFVIDKFPISRPNLTFSTLTVSNMSPEDSSIYLCSVGPGGPNSPLHFGNGTRLTVT.

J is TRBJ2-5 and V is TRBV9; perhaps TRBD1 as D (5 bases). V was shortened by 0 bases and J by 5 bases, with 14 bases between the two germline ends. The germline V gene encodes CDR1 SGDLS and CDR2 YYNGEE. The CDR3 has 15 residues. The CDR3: CASSVAAGMEETQYF. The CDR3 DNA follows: TGTGCCAGCAGCGTAGCGGCAGGGATGGAGGAGACCCAGTACTTC.

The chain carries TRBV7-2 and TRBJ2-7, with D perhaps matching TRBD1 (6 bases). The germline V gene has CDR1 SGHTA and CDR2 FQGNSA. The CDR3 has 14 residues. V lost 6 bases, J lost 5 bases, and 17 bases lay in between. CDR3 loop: CASSFYRVSNEQYF. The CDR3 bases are TGTGCCAGCAGTTTTTACAGGGTATCGAACGAGCAGTACTTC.

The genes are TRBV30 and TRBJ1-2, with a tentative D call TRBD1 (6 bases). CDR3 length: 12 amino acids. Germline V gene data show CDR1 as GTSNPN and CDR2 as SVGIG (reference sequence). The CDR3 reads CAQGREGSGYTF. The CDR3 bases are TGTGCTCAGGGGAGGGAGGGTTCTGGCTACACCTTC.

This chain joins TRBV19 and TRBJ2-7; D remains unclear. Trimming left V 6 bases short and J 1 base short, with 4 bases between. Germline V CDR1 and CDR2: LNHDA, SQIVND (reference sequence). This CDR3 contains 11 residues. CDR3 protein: CASRGSYEQYF. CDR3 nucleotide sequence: TGTGCCAGTAGGGGTTCCTACGAGCAGTACTTC.

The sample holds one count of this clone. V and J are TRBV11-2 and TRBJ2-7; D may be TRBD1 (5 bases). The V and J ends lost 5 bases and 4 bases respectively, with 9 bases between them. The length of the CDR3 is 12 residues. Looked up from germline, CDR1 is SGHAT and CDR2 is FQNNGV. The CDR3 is CASSRGAYEQYF. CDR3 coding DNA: TGTGCCAGCAGCCGTGGGGCGTACGAGCAGTACTTC.

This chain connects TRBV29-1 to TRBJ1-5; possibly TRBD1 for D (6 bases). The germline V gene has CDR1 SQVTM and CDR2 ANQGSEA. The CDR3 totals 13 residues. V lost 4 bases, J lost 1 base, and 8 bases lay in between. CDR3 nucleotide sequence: TGCAGCGTTGCTGGGGGCAGCAATCAGCCCCAGCATTTT. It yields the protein CSVAGGSNQPQHF.

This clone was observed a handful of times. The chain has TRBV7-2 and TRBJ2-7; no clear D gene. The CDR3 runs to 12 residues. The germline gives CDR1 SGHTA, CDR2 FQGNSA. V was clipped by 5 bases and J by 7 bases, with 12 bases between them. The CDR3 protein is CASSASPTEQYF. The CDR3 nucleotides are TGTGCCAGCAGCGCCTCGCCCACGGAGCAGTACTTC.

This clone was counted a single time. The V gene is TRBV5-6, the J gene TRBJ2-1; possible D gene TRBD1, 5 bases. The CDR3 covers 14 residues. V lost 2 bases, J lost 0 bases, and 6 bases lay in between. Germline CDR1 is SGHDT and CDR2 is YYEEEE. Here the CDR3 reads CASSFQGSYNEQFF. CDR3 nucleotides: TGTGCCAGCAGCTTCCAGGGCTCCTACAATGAGCAGTTCTTC.

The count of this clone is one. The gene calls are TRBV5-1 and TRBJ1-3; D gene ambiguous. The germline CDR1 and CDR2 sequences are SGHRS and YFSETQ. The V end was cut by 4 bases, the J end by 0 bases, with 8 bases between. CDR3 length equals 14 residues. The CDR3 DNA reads TGCGCCAGCAGCCCCGGGAACTCTGGAAACACCATATATTTT. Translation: CASSPGNSGNTIYF. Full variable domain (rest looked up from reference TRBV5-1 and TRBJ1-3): KAGVTQTPRYLIKTRGQQVTLSCSPISGHRSVSWYQQTPGQGLQFLFEYFSETQRNKGNFPGRFSGRQFSNSRSEMNVSTLELGDSALYLCASSPGNSGNTIYFGEGSWLTVV.

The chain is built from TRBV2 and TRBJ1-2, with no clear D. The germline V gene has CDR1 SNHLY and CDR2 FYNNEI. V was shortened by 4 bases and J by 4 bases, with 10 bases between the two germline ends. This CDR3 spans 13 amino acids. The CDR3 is CASSGGRGYGYTF. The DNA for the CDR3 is TGTGCCAGCAGTGGAGGTCGGGGCTATGGCTACACCTTC. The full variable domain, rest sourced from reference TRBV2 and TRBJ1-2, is EPEVTQTPSHQVTQMGQEVILRCVPISNHLYFYWYRQILGQKVEFLVSFYNNEISEKSEIFDDQFSVERPDGSNFTLKIRSTKLEDSAMYFCASSGGRGYGYTFGSGTRLTVV.